This is a list of T cell receptor beta chains from one sample in a study of blood T cell repertoires in COVID-19. Sequenced by immunoSEQ multiplex PCR; TCRdb stores in-frame clones only, minus some. This repertoire shows roughly 62,000 clones, about 85% found once; its top ten account for 9.5% to 13%. What was sequenced was peripheral blood. The receptors originated from a human donor with acute or convalescent COVID-19. The donor label of this sample is uncertain. Each CDR3 is given with its conserved first and last residue. A D gene is named only where the DNA matches it firmly. The size field is filled for only some rows; it gives once, few, many or a size class.

j_call d_call v_call clone_size cdr3_aa cdr3_nt
TRBJ1-3 NA TRBV10-3 NA CAISESAGFGNTIYF TGTGCCATCAGTGAGTCGGCGGGCTTTGGAAACACCATATATTTT
TRBJ1-5 NA TRBV6-5 NA CASTVTGYSNQPQHF TGTGCCAGCACCGTGACAGGCTATAGCAATCAGCCCCAGCATTTT
TRBJ1-4 NA TRBV25-1 NA CASSAPRATNEKLFF TGTGCCAGCAGTGCCCCCCGGGCAACTAATGAAAAACTGTTTTTT
TRBJ2-2 NA TRBV9 NA CASSVGQANTGELFF TGTGCCAGCAGCGTAGGGCAGGCGAACACCGGGGAGCTGTTTTTT
TRBJ1-2 NA TRBV30 NA CAWSAMRGYGYTF TGTGCCTGGAGCGCTATGAGGGGGTATGGCTACACCTTC
TRBJ2-5 TRBD2 TRBV7-2 NA CASSLTSGNQETQYF TGTGCCAGCAGCCTAACTAGCGGTAACCAAGAGACCCAGTACTTC
TRBJ1-5 NA TRBV27 NA CASGNRARGNQPQHF TGTGCCAGCGGGAACAGGGCCAGGGGCAATCAGCCCCAGCATTTT
TRBJ1-1 TRBD1 TRBV6-6 NA CASSRLLGTASNTEAFF TGTGCCAGCAGTCGTCTATTAGGGACAGCTTCCAACACTGAAGCTTTCTTT
TRBJ1-6 TRBD1 TRBV6-5 NA CASSDGTGLNSPLHF TGTGCCAGCAGCGATGGGACAGGGCTTAATTCACCCCTCCACTTT
TRBJ1-5 NA TRBV6-5 once CASVQVYNQPQHF TGTGCCAGCGTACAAGTATACAATCAGCCCCAGCATTTT
TRBJ2-7 TRBD1 TRBV28 once CASSLRGQNIYEQYF TGTGCCAGCAGTCTTAGGGGGCAGAACATCTACGAGCAGTACTTC
TRBJ2-3 NA TRBV11-2 NA CASSLGTGTGQYF TGTGCCAGCAGCTTGGGCACAGGCACGGGGCAGTATTTT
TRBJ2-3 NA TRBV5-4 NA CASSLAGSGGSTDTQYF TGTGCCAGCAGCTTGGCCGGTTCGGGCGGGAGCACAGATACGCAGTATTTT
TRBJ2-7 NA TRBV14 NA CASSPRGNHEQYF TGTGCCAGCAGCCCCCGGGGGAACCACGAGCAGTACTTC
TRBJ1-2 TRBD1 TRBV4-2 NA CASSQALGQGSYGYTF TGTGCCAGCAGCCAAGCCCTCGGACAGGGAAGCTATGGCTACACCTTC
TRBJ2-4 NA TRBV2 few CASTQDTGAGGKNIQYF TGTGCCAGCACTCAGGACACAGGGGCGGGGGGCAAAAACATTCAGTACTTC
TRBJ2-3 NA TRBV7-8 few CASSLFPPNTQYF TGTGCCAGCAGCTTATTCCCCCCCAATACGCAGTATTTT
TRBJ1-4 TRBD1 TRBV30 NA CAWASGQLNEKLFF TGTGCCTGGGCATCGGGACAGCTTAATGAAAAACTGTTTTTT
TRBJ2-7 NA TRBV27 NA CASSAARASYEQYF TGTGCCAGCAGTGCAGCGCGGGCCTCCTACGAGCAGTACTTC
TRBJ1-2 NA TRBV6-6 NA CASVKQGAGYTF TGTGCCAGCGTAAAACAGGGAGCTGGCTACACCTTC
TRBJ1-2 TRBD1 TRBV6-6 NA CASSYTGQGDGYTF TGTGCCAGCAGTTACACTGGACAGGGCGACGGCTACACCTTC
TRBJ1-1 NA TRBV3-1/TRBV3-2 NA CASSYIGGRLTEAFF TGTGCCAGCAGCTACATCGGTGGGAGGCTCACTGAAGCTTTCTTT
TRBJ1-1 NA TRBV5-8 NA CASRDLQGYTEAFF TGTGCCAGCAGGGATTTACAGGGTTACACTGAAGCTTTCTTT
TRBJ1-2 NA TRBV5-1 NA CASSLYAGMGGYTF TGCGCCAGCAGCTTGTACGCAGGGATGGGTGGCTACACCTTC
TRBJ1-6 NA TRBV5-1 NA CASSSTDSPLHF TGCGCCAGCAGCTCCACGGACAGCCCCCTCCACTTT
TRBJ2-1 NA TRBV19 NA CASSAGQLNNEQFF TGTGCCAGTAGTGCTGGACAGCTAAACAATGAGCAGTTCTTC
TRBJ2-3 NA TRBV6-6 once CASSYEGRTTDTQYF TGTGCCAGCAGTTACGAAGGGAGGACAACAGATACGCAGTATTTT
TRBJ1-1 TRBD1 TRBV9 once CASSVGESRTGGETFF TGTGCCAGCAGCGTAGGTGAGTCTCGGACAGGGGGTGAGACTTTCTTT
TRBJ1-1 TRBD1 TRBV29-1 NA CSVGPGQGVGKAFF TGCAGCGTGGGACCGGGACAGGGTGTTGGGAAAGCTTTCTTT
TRBJ2-1 TRBD2 TRBV6-4 NA CASSDSGLALNEQFF TGTGCCAGCAGTGACTCCGGACTAGCTCTCAATGAGCAGTTCTTC
TRBJ2-5 NA TRBV24-1 NA CATSDSYRETQYF TGTGCCACCAGTGATAGCTATAGAGAGACCCAGTACTTC
TRBJ2-3 NA TRBV2 NA CASTFEGGGTDTQYF TGTGCCAGCACTTTCGAGGGAGGGGGGACAGATACGCAGTATTTT
TRBJ1-1 NA TRBV6-5 few CASSPTGRPEAFF TGTGCCAGCAGTCCGACAGGTAGACCTGAAGCTTTCTTT
TRBJ1-5 NA TRBV6-5 NA CASTLEGVKPQHF TGTGCCAGCACCCTAGAGGGTGTCAAGCCCCAGCATTTT